This T cell receptor beta chain was obtained from a study of blood T cells in healthy people across ages (dated by TCRdb to between 2014 and 2017). At the level of the whole study: In model experiments, template switching captured roughly one uniquely barcoded TCR beta cDNA molecule for every two T cells. The study measured age-related changes in TCR beta repertoire diversity using deep sequencing normalized with unique cDNA molecular identifiers. The donors were divided into four age groups: young (average around 16 years), middle-aged (almost 40), aged (approximately 62) and long-lived (more than 75). To avoid experimental bias, donors of different ages were randomly spread across the sequencing lanes. Two additional independent replicas of 1 million unique cDNA reads from the same blood draw were analyzed for two donors (one aged 18 to 29 and one aged 80 or older).

Donors were a few dozen systemically healthy Caucasian individuals from Russia aged 6 to 90 years. Each donor gave approximately 9.3 milliliters of peripheral blood, collected into EDTA-treated Vacutainer tubes. PBMCs were isolated by Ficoll-Paque density-gradient centrifugation, with at least 6 million obtained per sample. Trizol reagent was used to extract total RNA from PBMCs, with at least 5 micrograms per sample. For every donor, flow cytometry on a PBMC aliquot measured the percentage of naive CD45RAhigh/CD27high T cells. The library was built by means of 5' RACE. Instrument on record: Illumina HiSeq 2500. A second PCR of about 6 to 12 cycles was run with a J-beta primer mix and a sample-barcoded 5' primer. A unique molecular identifier was introduced onto each TCR beta cDNA molecule by a template-switch 5' adaptor carrying 12 random nucleotides. Each sample yielded at least 2.5 million CDR3-containing paired-end reads. The Mint cDNA synthesis kit, primed by a TRBC-specific oligonucleotide, was used to synthesize first-strand cDNA from all RNA. Following uracil-DNA glycosylase treatment, all cDNA underwent a first 18-cycle PCR with the universal primers M1SS and BC2_uni_R. For the original study's pipeline: For normalization, 1 million high-quality reads, each with a distinct molecular identifier, were randomly selected from each sample. Reads with shared molecular identifiers were discarded instead of being binned into consensus sequences. CDR3 identification, clonotype clustering and error correction used MiTCR with a Q25 quality threshold and the strictest error-elimination algorithm. A nonparametric unseen species model using Euler transformation provided a lower-bound estimate of total TCR beta diversity. TCRdb ran its own pipeline on the public reads, namely fastp trimming at Q25 and MiXCR clone calling, and kept in-frame beta chains. Every CDR3 protein is listed once, alongside the most common genes and DNA of its rows. Here the V and J calls rest on TCRdb's processing, not on the authors' analysis. This sample gives 710,000 or so distinct CDR3 sequences in total; approximately 21% of them show up just once. Of the sample, 22% is held by the ten largest clones.

This clonotype was observed a few times. This clone's antigen is unknown. The sample holds no much larger clone one base away, and base qualities are not on file. The germline V and J ends show losses of 5 bases and 8 bases respectively, and no gene match explains 8 bases of the junction. CDR1 and CDR2, looked up from the germline V gene, are LGHNA and YSLEER. The CDR3 goes from the cysteine to the phenylalanine over 14 residues. Just the 42-base CDR3 DNA is kept, in frame starting at base 1. Broad study findings and their caveats: Because donor CMV infection status was unknown, age-related changes in expanded clonotypes were potentially confounded. Because profiling used bulk unsorted PBMCs, naive and antigen-experienced compartments could not be compared conclusively. As age increased, observed TCR beta diversity per million T cells dropped in a roughly linear way, and a significant reduction was already evident by age 40. Observed TCR beta diversity correlated strongly with the percentage of naive T cells measured by flow cytometry. Estimates of total diversity based on one million sequenced T cells were considered lower bounds and underestimates. Compared with the aged group, the long-lived group had more naive CD4+ T cells, fewer expanded clones and increased TCR diversity, a pattern suggesting age selection.

The sequencing sample was made of blood. The sequence was obtained from an older man in good health. The sequence is built from TRBV4-3 and TRBJ2-3; 9 bases in the junction line up with TRBD1. The sequence in DNA is TGCGCCAGCAGCACCAGGACAGGGGACGGTACGCAGTATTTT. Its protein product is CASSTRTGDGTQYF.